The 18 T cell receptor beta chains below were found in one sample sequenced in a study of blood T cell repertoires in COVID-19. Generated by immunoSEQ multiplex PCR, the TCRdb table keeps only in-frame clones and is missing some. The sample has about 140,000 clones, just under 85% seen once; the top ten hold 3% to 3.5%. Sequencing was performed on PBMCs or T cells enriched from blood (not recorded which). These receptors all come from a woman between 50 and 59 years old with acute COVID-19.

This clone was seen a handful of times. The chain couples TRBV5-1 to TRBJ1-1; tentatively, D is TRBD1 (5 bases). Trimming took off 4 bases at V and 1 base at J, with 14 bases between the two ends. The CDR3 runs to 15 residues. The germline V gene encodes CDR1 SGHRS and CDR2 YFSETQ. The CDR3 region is CASSIDLGENTEAFF. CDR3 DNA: TGCGCCAGCAGCATCGATCTAGGGGAGAACACTGAAGCTTTCTTT. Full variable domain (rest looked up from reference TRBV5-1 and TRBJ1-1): KAGVTQTPRYLIKTRGQQVTLSCSPISGHRSVSWYQQTPGQGLQFLFEYFSETQRNKGNFPGRFSGRQFSNSRSEMNVSTLELGDSALYLCASSIDLGENTEAFFGQGTRLTVV.

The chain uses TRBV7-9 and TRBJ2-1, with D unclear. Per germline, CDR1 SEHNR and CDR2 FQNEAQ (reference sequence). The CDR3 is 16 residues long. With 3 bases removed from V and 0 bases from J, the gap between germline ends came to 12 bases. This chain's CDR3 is CASSFFGDLSYNEQFF. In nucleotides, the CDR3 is TGTGCCAGCAGCTTCTTCGGAGACCTCTCCTACAATGAGCAGTTCTTC.

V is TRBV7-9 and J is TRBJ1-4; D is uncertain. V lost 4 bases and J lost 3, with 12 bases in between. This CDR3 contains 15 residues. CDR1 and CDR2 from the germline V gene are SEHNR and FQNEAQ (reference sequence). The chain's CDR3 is CASSSTPRANEKLFF. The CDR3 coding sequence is TGTGCCAGCAGCTCAACGCCACGGGCTAATGAAAAACTGTTTTTT.

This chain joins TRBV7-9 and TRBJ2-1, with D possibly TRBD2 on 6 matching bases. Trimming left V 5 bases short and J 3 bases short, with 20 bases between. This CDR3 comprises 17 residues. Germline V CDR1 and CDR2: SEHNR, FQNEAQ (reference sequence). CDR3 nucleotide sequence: TGTGCCAGCAGCGGTACCGGGGCACGGGGGAACTACAATGAGCAGTTCTTC. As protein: CASSGTGARGNYNEQFF. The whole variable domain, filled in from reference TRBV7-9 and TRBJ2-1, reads DTGVSQNPRHKITKRGQNVTFRCDPISEHNRLYWYRQTLGQGPEFLTYFQNEAQLEKSRLLSDRFSAERPKGSFSTLEIQRTEQGDSAMYLCASSGTGARGNYNEQFFGPGTRLTVL.

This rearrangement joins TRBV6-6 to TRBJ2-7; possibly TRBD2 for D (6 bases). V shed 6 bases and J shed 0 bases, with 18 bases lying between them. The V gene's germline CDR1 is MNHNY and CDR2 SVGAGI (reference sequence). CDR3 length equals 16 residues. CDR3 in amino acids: CASRSPAGGDSYEQYF. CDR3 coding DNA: TGTGCCAGCAGGTCCCCTGCCGGCGGGGACTCCTACGAGCAGTACTTC.

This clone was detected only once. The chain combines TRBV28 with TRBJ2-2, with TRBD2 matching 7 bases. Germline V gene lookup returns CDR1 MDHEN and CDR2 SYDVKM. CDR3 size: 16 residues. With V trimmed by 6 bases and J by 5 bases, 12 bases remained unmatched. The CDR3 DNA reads TGTGCCAGCAGGCGGGAGAGGGCTTCGGGTACCGGGGAGCTGTTTTTT. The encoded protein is CASRRERASGTGELFF.

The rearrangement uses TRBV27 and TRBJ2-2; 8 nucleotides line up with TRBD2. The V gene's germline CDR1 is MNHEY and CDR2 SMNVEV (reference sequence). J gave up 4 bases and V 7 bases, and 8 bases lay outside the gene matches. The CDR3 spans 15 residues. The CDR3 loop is CASNLAGPFTGELFF. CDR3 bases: TGTGCCAGCAATCTAGCGGGCCCTTTCACCGGGGAGCTGTTTTTT.

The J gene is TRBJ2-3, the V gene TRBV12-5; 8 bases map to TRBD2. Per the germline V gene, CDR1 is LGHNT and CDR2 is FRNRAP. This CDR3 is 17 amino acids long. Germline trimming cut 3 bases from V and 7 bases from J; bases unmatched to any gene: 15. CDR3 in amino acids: CASGFRTGGLEGNTQYF. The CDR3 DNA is TGTGCTAGTGGTTTCAGGACGGGGGGACTAGAGGGAAATACGCAGTATTTT. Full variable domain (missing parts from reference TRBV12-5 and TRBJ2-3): DARVTQTPRHKVTEMGQEVTMRCQPILGHNTVFWYRQTMMQGLELLAYFRNRAPLDDSGMPKDRFSAEMPDATLATLKIQPSEPRDSAVYFCASGFRTGGLEGNTQYFGPGTRLTVL.

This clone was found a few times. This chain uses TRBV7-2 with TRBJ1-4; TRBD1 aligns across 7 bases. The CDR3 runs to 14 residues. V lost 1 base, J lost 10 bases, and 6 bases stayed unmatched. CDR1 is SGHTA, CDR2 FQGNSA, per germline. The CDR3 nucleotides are TGTGCCAGCAGCTTAGAGGGGGCAGGAACAAAACTGTTTTTT. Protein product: CASSLEGAGTKLFF.

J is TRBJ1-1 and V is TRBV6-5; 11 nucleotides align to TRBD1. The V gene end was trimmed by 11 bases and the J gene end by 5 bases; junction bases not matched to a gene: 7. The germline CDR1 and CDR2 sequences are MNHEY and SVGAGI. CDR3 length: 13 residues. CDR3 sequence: CAGKRDRGTEAFF. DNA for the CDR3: TGTGCCGGTAAGAGGGACAGGGGGACTGAAGCTTTCTTT.

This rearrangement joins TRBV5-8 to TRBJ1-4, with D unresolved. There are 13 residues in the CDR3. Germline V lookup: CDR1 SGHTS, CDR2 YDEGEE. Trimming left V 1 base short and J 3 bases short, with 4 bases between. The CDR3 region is CASSLSANEKLFF. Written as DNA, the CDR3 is TGTGCCAGCAGCTTGTCCGCTAATGAAAAACTGTTTTTT. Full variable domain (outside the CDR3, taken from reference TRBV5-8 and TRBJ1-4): EAGVTQSPTHLIKTRGQQATLRCSPISGHTSVYWYQQALGLGLQFLLWYDEGEERNRGNFPPRFSGRQFPNYSSELNVNALELEDSALYLCASSLSANEKLFFGSGTQLSVL.

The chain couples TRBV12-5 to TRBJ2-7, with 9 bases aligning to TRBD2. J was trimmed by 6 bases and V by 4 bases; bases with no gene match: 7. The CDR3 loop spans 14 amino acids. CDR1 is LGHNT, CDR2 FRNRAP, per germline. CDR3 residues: CASGSPSGTSEQYF. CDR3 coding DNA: TGTGCTAGTGGTTCCCCTAGCGGGACCTCCGAGCAGTACTTC.

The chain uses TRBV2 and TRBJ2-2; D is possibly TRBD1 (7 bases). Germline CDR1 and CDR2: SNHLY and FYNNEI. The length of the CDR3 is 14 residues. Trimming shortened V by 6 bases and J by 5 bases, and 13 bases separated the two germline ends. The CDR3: CASSGGGRTGELFF. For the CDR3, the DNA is TGTGCCAGCAGCGGAGGGGGCAGGACCGGGGAGCTGTTTTTT. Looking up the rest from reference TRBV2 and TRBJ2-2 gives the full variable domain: EPEVTQTPSHQVTQMGQEVILRCVPISNHLYFYWYRQILGQKVEFLVSFYNNEISEKSEIFDDQFSVERPDGSNFTLKIRSTKLEDSAMYFCASSGGGRTGELFFGEGSRLTVL.

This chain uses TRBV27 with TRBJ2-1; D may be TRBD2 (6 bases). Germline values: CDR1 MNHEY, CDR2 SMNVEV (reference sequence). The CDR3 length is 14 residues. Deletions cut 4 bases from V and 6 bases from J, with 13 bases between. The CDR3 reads CASSYGLASNEQFF. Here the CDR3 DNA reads TGTGCCAGCAGTTATGGCCTAGCGTCCAATGAGCAGTTCTTC.

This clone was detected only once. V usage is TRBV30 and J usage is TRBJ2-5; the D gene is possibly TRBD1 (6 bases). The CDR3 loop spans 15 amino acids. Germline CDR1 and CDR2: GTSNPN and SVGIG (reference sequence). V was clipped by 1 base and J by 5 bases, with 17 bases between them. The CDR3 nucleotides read TGTGCCTGGAGTGCCCAACAGGGTATTGGGGAGACCCAGTACTTC. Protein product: CAWSAQQGIGETQYF.

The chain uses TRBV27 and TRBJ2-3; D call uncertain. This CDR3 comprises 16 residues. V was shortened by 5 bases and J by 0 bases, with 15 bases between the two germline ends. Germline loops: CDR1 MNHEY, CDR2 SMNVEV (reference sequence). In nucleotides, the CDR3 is TGTGCCAGCAGTGCCCCACACCGTCGAAGCACAGATACGCAGTATTTT. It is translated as CASSAPHRRSTDTQYF.

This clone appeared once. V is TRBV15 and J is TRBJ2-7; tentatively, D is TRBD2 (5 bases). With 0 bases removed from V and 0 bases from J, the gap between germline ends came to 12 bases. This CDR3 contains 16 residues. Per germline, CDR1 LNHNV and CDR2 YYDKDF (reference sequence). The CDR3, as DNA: TGTGCCACCAGCAGAGAGGCGGGCGCGAGCTCCTACGAGCAGTACTTC. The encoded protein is CATSREAGASSYEQYF.

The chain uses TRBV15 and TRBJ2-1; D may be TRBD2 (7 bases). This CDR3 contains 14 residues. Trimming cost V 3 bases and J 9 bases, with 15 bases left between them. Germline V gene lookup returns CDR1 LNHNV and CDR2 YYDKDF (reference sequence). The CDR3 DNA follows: TGTGCCACCAGCAGCCACGGGGGGCAAAGTGAGCAGTTCTTC. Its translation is CATSSHGGQSEQFF. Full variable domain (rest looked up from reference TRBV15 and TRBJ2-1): DAMVIQNPRYQVTQFGKPVTLSCSQTLNHNVMYWYQQKSSQAPKLLFHYYDKDFNNEADTPDNFQSRRPNTSFCFLDIRSPGLGDTAMYLCATSSHGGQSEQFFGPGTRLTVL.